A selection of T cell receptor beta chains follows, all from one sample in a study of control samples from healthy donors and cancer patients. Profiled with immunoSEQ multiplex PCR; TCRdb holds only in-frame clones, not every one. The table records about 55,000 clones, 90% to 96% of them present only once. The sample was blood. These receptor sequences come from a woman between 18 and 30 years old in good health. Both conserved end residues are part of each CDR3. A D gene is named only where the DNA matches it firmly. Not every row has a clone size; where given, it reads once, few, many or a size class.

>.|TRBJ1-1|.|TRBV18
TGTGCCAGCTCACCGGGGATTGGATTTACTGAAGCTTTCTTT
CASSPGIGFTEAFF
>TRBD1|TRBJ2-7|once|TRBV5-6
TGTGCCAGCAGCTGGGGGACAGGGGAGTCCTACGAGCAGTACTTC
CASSWGTGESYEQYF
>TRBD1|TRBJ1-5|.|TRBV2
TGTGCCAGCAGCCATACGACGGGACAGGGGGATAGCAATCAGCCCCAGCATTTT
CASSHTTGQGDSNQPQHF
>TRBD1|TRBJ2-7|.|TRBV2
TGTGCCGACCCGGACAGGGTTTTCATTTTTTTTTCAAACAGAGGAAATCTAGATCAAGACGAGCAGTACTTC
CADPDRVFIFFSNRGNLDQDEQYF
>TRBD2|TRBJ2-5|once|TRBV7-9
TGTGCCAGCAGGCGACTAGCAGCCCAAGAGACCCAGTACTTC
CASRRLAAQETQYF
>TRBD2|TRBJ2-3|.|TRBV5-4
TGTGCCAGCAGCTTGCGGGGGGGTCCAGATACGCAGTATTTT
CASSLRGGPDTQYF
>TRBD1|TRBJ1-2|.|TRBV15
TGTGCCACCAGCAGCACCCAGGGGGCACATGGCTACACCTTC
CATSSTQGAHGYTF
>TRBD1|TRBJ2-1|.|TRBV27
TGTGCCAGCACCCACCGGGACAGGGGCGATGAGCAGTTCTTC
CASTHRDRGDEQFF
>TRBD2|TRBJ2-5|.|TRBV6-2/TRBV6-3
TGTGCCAGCAGTTTCGGGACTAGCGAGCAAGAGACCCAGTACTTC
CASSFGTSEQETQYF
>.|TRBJ2-2|.|TRBV10-2
TGCGCCAGCAGCCCCAAGATAGCCTTGGACACCGGGGAGCTGTTTTTT
CASSPKIALDTGELFF
>.|TRBJ2-3|once|TRBV18
TGTGCCAGCTCACCACCGGGGGGCACAGATACGCAGTATTTT
CASSPPGGTDTQYF
>TRBD2|TRBJ2-3|once|TRBV7-2
TGTGCCAGCAGCTTAAGACTAGCGGGGGCCACAGATACGCAGTATTTT
CASSLRLAGATDTQYF
>.|TRBJ1-6|.|TRBV12-5
TGTGCTAGTGGTTTAGGACTGCTCAACCTCCACTTT
CASGLGLLNLHF
>.|TRBJ1-5|.|TRBV28
TGTGCCAGCAGTTTAGAAGGGGGATTCAATCAGCCCCAGCATTTT
CASSLEGGFNQPQHF
>.|TRBJ1-5|few|TRBV7-2
TGTGCCAGCAGCTGGAAAGCCCAGGGGAGTCAGCCCCAGCATTTT
CASSWKAQGSQPQHF
>.|TRBJ2-7|.|TRBV9
TGTGCCAGCAGCGTAGGGGGAGCCACCTACGAGCAGTACTTC
CASSVGGATYEQYF
>.|TRBJ1-2|.|TRBV19
TGTGCCAGTAGTATAGGCGGCGGGAGGCTCACTAACTATGGCTACACCTTC
CASSIGGGRLTNYGYTF